This T cell receptor beta chain came from a study of blood T cell repertoires in COVID-19 (dated by TCRdb to 2020 to 2022). With regard to the full study: Samples from collaborators originated in the United States, Italy and Spain and spanned both the acute and convalescent phases of COVID-19. Subjects who had been exposed to COVID-19, were actively infected with it, or had recovered from it provided the deeply sampled blood TCRbeta repertoires that made up the dataset. Samples came from the ongoing ImmuneRACE study (first 160 participants) plus 1,254 subjects from 6 global collaborators. Where HLA class I and class II types were available, the types were taken from metadata supplied by the sample provider, not from assay-based typing. The repertoires were released in a freely available public database intended as a resource for research on the immune response to SARS-CoV-2. The prospective study material was composed of cDNA or gDNA derived from T cells, B-cell-depleted T cells, or PBMCs. Sample metadata almost always included a de-identified subject ID, COVID-19 status, age in years and sex. Study-level results and caveats: The quantity of clinical and demographic metadata differed by source and by participant and was supplied without curation.

This clone has only one observation. What antigen it recognizes has not been identified. Per-base qualities were not stored, and no clone one base away is much larger. V was cut back by 2 bases and J by 0 bases, leaving a gap of 10 bases between them. CDR3 length: 16 amino acids, cysteine to phenylalanine. Kept here is only the CDR3 DNA, which spans 48 bases and is read in frame from base 1. CDR1 and CDR2 are read off the germline V gene as KGHSH and LQKENI. One collaborating source in Seattle enrolled patients during active infection and followed them longitudinally through the course of disease. Each collaborating institution followed its own protocols to collect whole blood in K2EDTA tubes. For TCRbeta analysis, collaborator samples were shipped as frozen whole blood, as isolated PBMCs, or as DNA extracted from either sample type. The immunoSEQ Assay, a bias-controlled multiplex PCR, was used to amplify TCRbeta CDR3 regions from genomic DNA. As for the original processing: Nucleated cell counts per sample were estimated from amplification of reference gene primers within the assay. Sequence reads were collapsed and filtered to measure the absolute abundance of every unique TCRbeta CDR3 rearrangement. Productive Simpson clonality was computed per sample as the square root of Simpson's diversity index over productive rearrangements. Held by TCRdb, this immuneACCESS table contains in-frame sequences only and omits some clones. Under half of the omission traces to an unresolved V gene where checked; the cause of the rest is unknown. The D gene and trimming were derived from the DNA, and the V and J assignments and clone size from that table. In all, the sample holds 120,000 or so clones, and about four fifths of those were seen once. Of the sample, approximately 18% is held by the ten largest clones.

This TCR derives from a young man with COVID-19, enrolled during active disease. The chain couples TRBV18 to TRBJ1-4, with TRBD1 tentatively as D gene (5 bases match). The sequenced material came from peripheral blood. The nucleotide sequence reads TGTGCCAGCTCACCAAGACAGACAGCAACTAATGAAAAACTGTTTTTT. Translated, it reads CASSPRQTATNEKLFF.